This entry features one T cell receptor beta chain sequence. The record originates from a study of spatial heterogeneity in lung cancer. Study details: Detection consistently yielded more beta chains than alpha chains.

TCRdb analysed the 5' RACE reads with MiXCR anew, one entry per CDR3 protein. The sample lists some 87,000 distinct CDR3 sequences; approximately 8.2% were seen once. The J segment lost 0 bases and the V segment lost 2 bases, leaving 6 bases of the junction unmatched. The CDR3 has 16 amino acids. Germline CDR1 reads SGHRS; CDR2 reads YFSETQ. Time point meaning: sample taken at primary tumor resection. No cells were sorted before sequencing. The whole RNA sequenced was extracted from tumor, nontumor lung or frozen PBMC. The donors, 72 patients with untreated early-stage non-small cell lung cancer, provided the samples.

Sequences were derived from PBMCs, sampled at surgery. This receptor was obtained from a male donor with early-stage non-small cell lung cancer. V usage is TRBV5-1 and J usage is TRBJ2-3; 7 nucleotides line up with TRBD2. The CDR3 spells CASSFGSGASTDTQYF. The CDR3 coding sequence is TGCGCCAGCAGCTTTGGGAGCGGGGCGAGCACAGATACGCAGTATTTT.